The TCR beta chain under discussion was sequenced for a study of spatial heterogeneity in lung cancer. Overall study results and limits: The study found ubiquitous expanded tumor TCRs in blood more at resection than follow-up.

CDR1 is MNHNS, CDR2 SASEGT, per germline. The CDR3 contains 16 residues. Trimming removed 10 bases at V and 0 bases at J, with 19 bases between. TCRdb redid the calling of the 5' RACE reads with MiXCR, one entry per CDR3 protein. The repertoire consists of about 15,000 distinct CDR3 sequences, with under 20% occurring once and the leading ten covering under 8%. This clonotype appeared a few times. No antigen is known for it. The time point: blood at routine non-recurrence follow-up after resection. Whole RNA came from tumor, nontumor lung or frozen PBMC and was sequenced without being sorted. Sequencing used PBMCs, obtained at follow-up. This TCR was sampled from a male donor with early-stage non-small cell lung cancer. J is TRBJ1-5 and V is TRBV6-1, with D uncertain. The CDR3 spells CATGFFRSNSNQPQHF. The DNA of the CDR3 is TGTGCCACCGGGTTCTTCAGGAGTAATAGCAATCAGCCCCAGCATTTT.